This record concerns one T cell receptor beta chain sequence. Which antigen it targets is not known. The record has no base qualities; no much larger clone is one base away. This sample was included in a study of T cell responses to AZD1222 COVID-19 vaccine (dated by TCRdb to 2020 to 2023). Notes on the research overall: Because spike-specific TCR depth and breadth did not differ between the two schedules, AZD1222 recipients who got a second dose at roughly 4 weeks were pooled with those who got a second dose at roughly 12 weeks. Trial participants were enrolled by age into 18-55, 56-69 and 70-plus year subgroups, with 148, 28 and 57 TCR-sequenced participants respectively. A total of 230 or so trial participants underwent TCR sequencing, of whom approximately 210 received two doses of AZD1222 and around 26 received two doses of the MenACWY control vaccine.

General study outcomes and caveats: Reportedly, close to half of the unique spike-specific TCRs recognized epitopes lying outside the regions that are mutated in the B.1.351 and B.1.1.7 variants. The 56-69-year group was small, and its depth increase did not reach significance, likely because of low power. Because no samples from the day 14 peak response were available, repertoires could be characterized only after the peak T cell response. After two AZD1222 doses, spike-specific TCR breadth and depth were significantly higher than at day 0 and than in MenACWY recipients. Vaccine-associated CD4 TCRs spanned the whole spike protein, with dominant responses in regions 160-218 and 743-854. Conclusions about previously exposed vaccinees are limited, since just 5 to 7 AZD1222 recipients were seropositive for SARS-CoV-2 at baseline. Participants were mostly white British and included more females than males, and it was suggested by the authors that clonal diversity may have been underestimated.

The CDR3 regions of human TCRbeta chains were subjected to immunosequencing. The source study handled its data this way. Repertoire TCRs were matched against a reference library of SARS-CoV-2-specific TCRs generated with the MIRA antigen-specificity platform. Breadth was defined as the fraction of unique TCRs that were SARS-CoV-2-associated, and depth was defined as the fraction of total T cells that were SARS-CoV-2-associated. Using the MIRA data, each spike-specific TCR was assigned both to the spike region to which the TCR was reactive and to a CD4 or CD8 class. Log10-transformed breadth and depth values were compared by one-way ANOVA with Sidak's multiple comparisons tests. This is the immuneACCESS table as TCRdb keeps it, with only in-frame sequences that have V and J called. A part of the clones is gone; compared with another copy, unresolved V genes explain less than half, and the rest is unexplained. V, J and clone size are taken as reported in that table, and D and trimming were inferred from the DNA itself. The sample table lists some 140,000 clones, more than 90% of them with a count of one. About 19% of the sample lies in the top ten.

What the time point label conveys for this sample: baseline before first vaccination. Samples from vaccinated people were obtained from the UK trials COV001 and COV002, which included a single-blind randomized controlled phase 2/3 trial of AZD1222 (ChAdOx1 nCoV-19) in healthy adults. For TCRbeta chain sequencing, PBMC samples from trial participants were taken at day 0 and at day 28 after the second dose. The germline V gene supplies CDR1 MDHEN and CDR2 SYDVKM. From the cysteine through the phenylalanine, the CDR3 covers 17 amino acids. Only the CDR3 part of the read is kept: 51 bases, read in frame from the first base. V loses 6 bases of germline sequence and J loses 3 bases, and the interval between the two ends is 21 bases.

The input for sequencing was peripheral blood, taken on day 0 of AZD1222 vaccination. This sequence uses TRBV28 and TRBJ2-1; the best D guess is TRBD2, with 5 bases matching. The TCR originated in an adult in good health. The nucleotides are TGTGCCAGCAGCTCCCCGGACTTCCGGGCGATCTACAATGAGCAGTTCTTC. Translated, this gives CASSSPDFRAIYNEQFF.